This paragraph reports one TCR beta chain. These data belong to a study of CD8+ T cells in alopecia areata. Across the study: Patients given treatment had severity scored by the percentage of scalp area affected.

Germline V CDR1 and CDR2: MDHEN, SYDVKM. J lost 4 bases, V lost 4 bases, and 4 bases had no gene match. This CDR3 has 16 amino acids. RNA extraction and reverse transcription yielded cDNA as sequencing template. The assay was immunoSEQ multiplex PCR, and TCRdb's table has in-frame clones only and misses some. The sample yields about 200,000 clones, roughly 60% seen once. Treatment given: oral pan-JAK inhibitor, 5-10 mg twice daily. The V gene is TRBV28, the J gene TRBJ2-1; 13 nucleotides align to TRBD2. The clonotype originates from a human donor with alopecia areata. Sample: CD4+ T cells sorted from blood, taken at week 24, from a patient treated with tofacitinib. The CDR3 coding sequence is TGTGCCAGCAGTTCACTAGCGGGAGGGCCTTACAATGAGCAGTTCTTC. Protein sequence: CASSSLAGGPYNEQFF.